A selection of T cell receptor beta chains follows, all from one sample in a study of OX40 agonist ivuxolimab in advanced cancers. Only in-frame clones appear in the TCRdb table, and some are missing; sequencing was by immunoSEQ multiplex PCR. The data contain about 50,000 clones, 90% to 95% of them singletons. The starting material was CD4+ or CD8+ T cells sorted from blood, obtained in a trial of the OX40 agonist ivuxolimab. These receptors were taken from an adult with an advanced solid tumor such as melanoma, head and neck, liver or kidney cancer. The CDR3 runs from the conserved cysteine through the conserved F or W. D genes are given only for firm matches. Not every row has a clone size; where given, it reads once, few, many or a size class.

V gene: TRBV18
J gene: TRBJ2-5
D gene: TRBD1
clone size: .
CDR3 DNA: TGTGCCAGTCAACCAGGGGGAACTATGGAGACCCAGTACTTC
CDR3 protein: CASQPGGTMETQYF

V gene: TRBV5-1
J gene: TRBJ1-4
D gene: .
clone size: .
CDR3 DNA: TGCGCCAGCAGCCCCGGACTTGGGGATATAGATGAAAAACTGTTTTTT
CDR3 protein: CASSPGLGDIDEKLFF

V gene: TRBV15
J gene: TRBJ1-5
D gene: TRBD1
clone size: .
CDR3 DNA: TGTGCCACCAAACAGGGGAATCAGCCCCAGCATTTT
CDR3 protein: CATKQGNQPQHF

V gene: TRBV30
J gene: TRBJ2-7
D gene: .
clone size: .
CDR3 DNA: TGTGCCTGGAGTGTACTGGGCCTCTCCTACGAGCAGTACTTC
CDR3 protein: CAWSVLGLSYEQYF

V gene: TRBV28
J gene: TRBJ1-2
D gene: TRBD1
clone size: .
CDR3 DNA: TGTGCCAGCAGTTCCCCCCAGACAGGGGGTTCCTATGGCTACACCTTC
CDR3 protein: CASSSPQTGGSYGYTF

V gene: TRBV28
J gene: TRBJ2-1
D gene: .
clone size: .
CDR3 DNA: TGTGCCACCGGTATGGGAGCTGCGTACAATGAGCAGTTCTTC
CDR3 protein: CATGMGAAYNEQFF

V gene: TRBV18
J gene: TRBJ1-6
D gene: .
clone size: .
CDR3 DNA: TGTGCCAGCTCACCACCGGCAGGGAGGCCCGGCTTTAGTAATTCACCCCTCCACTTT
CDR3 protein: CASSPPAGRPGFSNSPLHF

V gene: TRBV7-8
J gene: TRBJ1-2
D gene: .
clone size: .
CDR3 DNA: TGTGCCAGCAGCTTAGAAGTCGCCGAGCTGACTAACTATGGCTACACCTTC
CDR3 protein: CASSLEVAELTNYGYTF

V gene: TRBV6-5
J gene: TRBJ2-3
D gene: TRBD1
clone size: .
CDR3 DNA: TGTGCCAGCAGTGTCCCCGGGACAGGCACAGATACGCAGTATTTT
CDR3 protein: CASSVPGTGTDTQYF

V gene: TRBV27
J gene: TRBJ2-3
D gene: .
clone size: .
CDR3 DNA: TGTGCCAGCAGTTTCCGAACAGGGAGATCGACAGATACGCAGTATTTT
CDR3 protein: CASSFRTGRSTDTQYF

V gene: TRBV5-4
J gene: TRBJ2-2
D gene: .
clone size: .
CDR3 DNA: TGTGCCAGCAGCTTACTAGGACAGTCGAACACCGGGGAGCTGTTTTTT
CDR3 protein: CASSLLGQSNTGELFF

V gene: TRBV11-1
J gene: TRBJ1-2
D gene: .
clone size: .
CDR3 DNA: TGTGCCAGCAGGGGGCGGTCAGACCTCTATCGCTACACCTTC
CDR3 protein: CASRGRSDLYRYTF

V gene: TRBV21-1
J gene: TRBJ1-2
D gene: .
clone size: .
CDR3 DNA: TGTGCCAGCTCTTACACAGGGGGTAACTATGGCTACACCTTC
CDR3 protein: CASSYTGGNYGYTF

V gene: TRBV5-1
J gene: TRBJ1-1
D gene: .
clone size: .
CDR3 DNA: TGCGCCAGCAGCTTTGTAGGTGCAGTGAACACTGAAGCTTTCTTT
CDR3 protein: CASSFVGAVNTEAFF

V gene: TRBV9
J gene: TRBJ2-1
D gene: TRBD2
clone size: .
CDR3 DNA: TGTGCCAGCAGCGTAGCTCCAGCGGGGCAAACCAATGAGCAGTTCTTC
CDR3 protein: CASSVAPAGQTNEQFF

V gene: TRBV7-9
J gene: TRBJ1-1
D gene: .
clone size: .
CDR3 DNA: TGTGCCAGCAGCTCTCCGGGACGGACGTTAAGTGATGCTGAAGCTTTCTTT
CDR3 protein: CASSSPGRTLSDAEAFF

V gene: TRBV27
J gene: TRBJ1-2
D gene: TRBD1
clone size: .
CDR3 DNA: TGTGCCAGCAGTTTCTCAGGGGGGGATGGCTACACCTTC
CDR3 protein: CASSFSGGDGYTF

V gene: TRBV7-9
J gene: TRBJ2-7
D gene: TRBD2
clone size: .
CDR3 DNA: TGTGCCAGCAGTCCAGGACTAGCGGGAGCCTACGAGCAGTACTTC
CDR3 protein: CASSPGLAGAYEQYF

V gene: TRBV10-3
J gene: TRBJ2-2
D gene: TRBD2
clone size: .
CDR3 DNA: TGTGCCATCAGTGAGCCGAGGACTAGCGGGGTCCACGGGGAGCTGTTTTTT
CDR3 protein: CAISEPRTSGVHGELFF

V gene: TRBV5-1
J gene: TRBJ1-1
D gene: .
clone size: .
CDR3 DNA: TGCGCCAGCAGCTTCGACCCAGGGGCGACGAACACTGAAGCTTTCTTT
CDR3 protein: CASSFDPGATNTEAFF

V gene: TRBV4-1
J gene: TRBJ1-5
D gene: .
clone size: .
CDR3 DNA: TGCGCCAGCAGCGTACACAGTGCCTATAGCAATCAGCCCCAGCATTTT
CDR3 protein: CASSVHSAYSNQPQHF

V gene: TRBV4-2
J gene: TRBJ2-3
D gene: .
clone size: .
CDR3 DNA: TGTGCCAGCAGCCAAGATGAGGGGGGGGGCACAGATACGCAGTATTTT
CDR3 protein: CASSQDEGGGTDTQYF

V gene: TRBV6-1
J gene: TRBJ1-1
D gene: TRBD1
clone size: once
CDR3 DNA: TGTGCCAGCAGTGAACCCTGGACAGGCGCGAACACTGAAGCTTTCTTT
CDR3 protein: CASSEPWTGANTEAFF

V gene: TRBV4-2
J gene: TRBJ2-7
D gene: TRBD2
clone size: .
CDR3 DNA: TGTGCCAGCAGCCCCGGACTAGCGGGCGTAGACTCCTACGAGCAGTACTTC
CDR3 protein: CASSPGLAGVDSYEQYF

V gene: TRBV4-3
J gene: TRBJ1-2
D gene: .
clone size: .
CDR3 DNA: TGCGCCAGCAGCCAAGACAGCCGGCCCTATGGCTACACCTTC
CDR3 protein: CASSQDSRPYGYTF

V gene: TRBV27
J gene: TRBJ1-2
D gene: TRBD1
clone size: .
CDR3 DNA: TGTGCCAGCAGTCGCATCGGGACAGCGCAAAATGGCTACACCTTC
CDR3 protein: CASSRIGTAQNGYTF

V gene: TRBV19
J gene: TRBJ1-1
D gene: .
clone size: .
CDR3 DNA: TGTGCCAGTAGTATCCAGAACACTGAAGCTTTCTTT
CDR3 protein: CASSIQNTEAFF

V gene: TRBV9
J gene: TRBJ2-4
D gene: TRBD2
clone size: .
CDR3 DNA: TGTGCCAGCAGCCCCCCCGGACTAGCGGACCAGTACTTC
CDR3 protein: CASSPPGLADQYF

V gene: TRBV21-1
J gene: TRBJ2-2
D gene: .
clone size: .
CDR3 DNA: TGTGCCAGCAGCAAAGCGCCGAGGACCGGGGAGCTGTTTTTT
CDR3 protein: CASSKAPRTGELFF

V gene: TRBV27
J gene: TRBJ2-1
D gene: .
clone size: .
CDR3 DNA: TGTGCCAGCAGTTTATCAGGAGACCGCGGGCTAGCCTACAATGAGCAGTTCTTC
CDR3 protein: CASSLSGDRGLAYNEQFF

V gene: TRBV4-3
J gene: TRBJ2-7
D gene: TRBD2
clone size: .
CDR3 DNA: TGCGCCAGCAGCCAAGATCTGACGGGAGGGGGCTACGAGCAGTACTTC
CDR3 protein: CASSQDLTGGGYEQYF

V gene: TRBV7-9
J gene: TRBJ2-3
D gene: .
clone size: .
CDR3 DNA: TGTGCCAGCAGCCCCTGGGTCGGCAACAAAGAAGATACGCAGTATTTT
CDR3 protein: CASSPWVGNKEDTQYF